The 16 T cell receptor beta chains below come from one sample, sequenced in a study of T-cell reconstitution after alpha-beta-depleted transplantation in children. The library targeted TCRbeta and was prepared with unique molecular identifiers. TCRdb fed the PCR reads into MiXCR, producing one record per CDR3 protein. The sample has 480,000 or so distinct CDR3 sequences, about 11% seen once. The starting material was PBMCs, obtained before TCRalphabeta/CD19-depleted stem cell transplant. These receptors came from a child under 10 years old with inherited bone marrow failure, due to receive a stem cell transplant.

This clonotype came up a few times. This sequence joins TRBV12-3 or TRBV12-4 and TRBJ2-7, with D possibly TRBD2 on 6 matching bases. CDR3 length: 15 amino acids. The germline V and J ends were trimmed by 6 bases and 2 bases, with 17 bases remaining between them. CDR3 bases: TGTGCCAGCAGCTGGGACCAGGAGGGTCCCTACGAGCAGTACTTC. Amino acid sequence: CASSWDQEGPYEQYF.

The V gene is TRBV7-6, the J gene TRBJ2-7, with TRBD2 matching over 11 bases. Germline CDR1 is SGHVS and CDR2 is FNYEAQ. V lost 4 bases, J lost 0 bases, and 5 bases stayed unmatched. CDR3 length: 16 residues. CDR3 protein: CASSSRGTSGSYEQYF. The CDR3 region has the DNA TGTGCCAGCAGCTCGAGGGGGACTAGCGGCTCCTACGAGCAGTACTTC. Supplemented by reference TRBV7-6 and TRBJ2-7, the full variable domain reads GAGVSQSPRYKVTKRGQDVALRCDPISGHVSLYWYRQALGQGPEFLTYFNYEAQQDKSGLPNDRFSAERPEGSISTLTIQRTEQRDSAMYRCASSSRGTSGSYEQYFGPGTRLTVT.

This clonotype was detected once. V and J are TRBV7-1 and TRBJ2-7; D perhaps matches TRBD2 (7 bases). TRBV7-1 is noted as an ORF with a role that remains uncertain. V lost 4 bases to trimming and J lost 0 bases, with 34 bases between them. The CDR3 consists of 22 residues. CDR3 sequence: CASSYRDYFSLTPNPYSYEQYF. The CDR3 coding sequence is TGTGCCAGCAGCTACAGGGACTATTTCAGCCTAACACCAAACCCTTACTCCTACGAGCAGTACTTC.

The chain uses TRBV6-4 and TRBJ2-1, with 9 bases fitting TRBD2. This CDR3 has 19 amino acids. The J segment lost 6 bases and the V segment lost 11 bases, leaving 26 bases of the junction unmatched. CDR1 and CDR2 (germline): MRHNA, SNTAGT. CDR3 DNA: TGTGCCCTCTGTTCCAGCGGGAGGACCCCCCTTACAATTGTCAATGAGCAGTTCTTC. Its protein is CALCSSGRTPLTIVNEQFF.

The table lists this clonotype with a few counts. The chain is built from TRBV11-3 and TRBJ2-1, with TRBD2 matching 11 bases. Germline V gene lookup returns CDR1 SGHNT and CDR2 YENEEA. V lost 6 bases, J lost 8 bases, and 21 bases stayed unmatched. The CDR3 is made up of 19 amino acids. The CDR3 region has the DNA TGTGCCAGCAGTCTTAGGGGCAGGTTCACTAGCGGGAGTTCGGATGAGCAGTTCTTC. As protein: CASSLRGRFTSGSSDEQFF. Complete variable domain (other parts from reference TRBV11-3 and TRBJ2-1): EAGVVQSPRYKIIEKKQPVAFWCNPISGHNTLYWYLQNLGQGPELLIRYENEEAVDDSQLPKDRFSAERLKGVDSTLKIQPAELGDSAVYLCASSLRGRFTSGSSDEQFFGPGTRLTVL.

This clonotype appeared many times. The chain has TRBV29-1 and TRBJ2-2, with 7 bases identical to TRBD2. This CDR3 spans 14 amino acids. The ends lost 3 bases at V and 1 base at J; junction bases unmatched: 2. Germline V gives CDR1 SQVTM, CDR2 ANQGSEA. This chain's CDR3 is CSVDGGRNTGELFF. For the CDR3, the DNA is TGCAGCGTTGATGGCGGGAGGAACACCGGGGAGCTGTTTTTT.

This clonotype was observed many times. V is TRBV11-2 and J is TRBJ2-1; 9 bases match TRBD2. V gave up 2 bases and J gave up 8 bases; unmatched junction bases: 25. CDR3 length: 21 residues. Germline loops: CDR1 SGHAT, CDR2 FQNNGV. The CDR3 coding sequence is TGTGCCAGCAGCTTACAAATCGACCCCTTTTCGCGGGAGGGAAGACAGGATGAGCAGTTCTTC. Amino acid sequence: CASSLQIDPFSREGRQDEQFF. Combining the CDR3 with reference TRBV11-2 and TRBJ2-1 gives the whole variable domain EAGVAQSPRYKIIEKRQSVAFWCNPISGHATLYWYQQILGQGPKLLIQFQNNGVVDDSQLPKDRFSAERLKGVDSTLKIQPAKLEDSAVYLCASSLQIDPFSREGRQDEQFFGPGTRLTVL.

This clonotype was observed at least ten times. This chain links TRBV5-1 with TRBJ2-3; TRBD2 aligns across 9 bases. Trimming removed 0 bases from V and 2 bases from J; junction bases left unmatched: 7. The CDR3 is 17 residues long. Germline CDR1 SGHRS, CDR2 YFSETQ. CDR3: CASSLDPSGTNTDTQYF. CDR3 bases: TGCGCCAGCAGCTTGGATCCTAGCGGGACCAACACAGATACGCAGTATTTT.

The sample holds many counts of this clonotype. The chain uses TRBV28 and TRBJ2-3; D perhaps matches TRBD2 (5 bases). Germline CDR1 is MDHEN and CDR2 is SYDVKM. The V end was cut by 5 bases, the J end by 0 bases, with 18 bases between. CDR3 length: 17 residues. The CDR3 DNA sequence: TGTGCCAGCAGTGCTGGCGGAGGATCCCTTAGCACAGATACGCAGTATTTT. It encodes CASSAGGGSLSTDTQYF.

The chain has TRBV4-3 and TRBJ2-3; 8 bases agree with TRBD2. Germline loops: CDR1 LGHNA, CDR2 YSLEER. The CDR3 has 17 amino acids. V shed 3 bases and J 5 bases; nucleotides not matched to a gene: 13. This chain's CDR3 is CASSQEASGSWIDTQYF. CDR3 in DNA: TGCGCCAGCAGCCAGGAGGCCAGCGGGAGTTGGATAGATACGCAGTATTTT.

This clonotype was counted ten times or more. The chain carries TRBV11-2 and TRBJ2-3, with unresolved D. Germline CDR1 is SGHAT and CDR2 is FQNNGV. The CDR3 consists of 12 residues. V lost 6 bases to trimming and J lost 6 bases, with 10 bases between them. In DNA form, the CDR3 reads TGTGCCAGCAGACAAATTGGGGATACGCAGTATTTT. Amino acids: CASRQIGDTQYF.

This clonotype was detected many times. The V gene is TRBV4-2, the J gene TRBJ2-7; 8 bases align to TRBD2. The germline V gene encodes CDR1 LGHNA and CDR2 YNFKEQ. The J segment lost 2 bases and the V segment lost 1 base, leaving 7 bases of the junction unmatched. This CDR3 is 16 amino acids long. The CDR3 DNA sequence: TGTGCCAGCAGCCAAGCGGTATTAGCGGGAACCTACGAGCAGTACTTC. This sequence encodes CASSQAVLAGTYEQYF.

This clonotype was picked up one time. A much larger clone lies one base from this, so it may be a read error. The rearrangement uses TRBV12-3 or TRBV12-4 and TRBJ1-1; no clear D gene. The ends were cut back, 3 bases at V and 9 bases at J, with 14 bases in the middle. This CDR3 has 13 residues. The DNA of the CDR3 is TGTGCCAGCAGTTTCTGCAGAACCCTGAAAGCTTTCTTT. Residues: CASSFCRTLKAFF.

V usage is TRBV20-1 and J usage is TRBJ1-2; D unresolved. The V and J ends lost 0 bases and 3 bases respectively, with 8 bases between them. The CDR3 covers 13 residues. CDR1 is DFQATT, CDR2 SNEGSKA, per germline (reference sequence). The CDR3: CSARDERDYGYTF. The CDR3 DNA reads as TGCAGTGCTAGAGATGAACGAGACTATGGCTACACCTTC.

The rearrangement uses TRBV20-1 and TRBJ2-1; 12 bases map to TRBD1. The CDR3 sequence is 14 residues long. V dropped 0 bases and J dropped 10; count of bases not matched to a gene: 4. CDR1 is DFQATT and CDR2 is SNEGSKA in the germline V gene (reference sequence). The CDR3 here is CSAREGQGAREQFF. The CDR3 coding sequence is TGCAGTGCTAGAGAGGGACAGGGGGCGAGAGAGCAGTTCTTC.

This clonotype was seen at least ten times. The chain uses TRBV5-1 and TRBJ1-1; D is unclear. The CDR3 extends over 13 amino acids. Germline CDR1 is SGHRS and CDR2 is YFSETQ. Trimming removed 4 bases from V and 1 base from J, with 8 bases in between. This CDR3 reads CASSPTENTEAFF. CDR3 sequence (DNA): TGCGCCAGCAGCCCAACAGAGAACACTGAAGCTTTCTTT.